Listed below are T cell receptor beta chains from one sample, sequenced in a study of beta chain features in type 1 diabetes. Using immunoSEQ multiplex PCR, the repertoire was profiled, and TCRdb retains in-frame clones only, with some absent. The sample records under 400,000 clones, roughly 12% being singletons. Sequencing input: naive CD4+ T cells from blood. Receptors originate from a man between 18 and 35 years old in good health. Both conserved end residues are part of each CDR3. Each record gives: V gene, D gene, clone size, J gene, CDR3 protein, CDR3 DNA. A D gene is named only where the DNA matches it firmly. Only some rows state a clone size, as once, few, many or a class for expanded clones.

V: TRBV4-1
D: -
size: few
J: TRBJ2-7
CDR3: CASSQVDRVYEQYF
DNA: TGCGCCAGCAGCCAAGTAGATAGAGTCTACGAGCAGTACTTC

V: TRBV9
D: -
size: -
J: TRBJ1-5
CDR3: CASSPSIGDNQPQHF
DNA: TGTGCCAGCAGCCCCTCCATCGGGGATAATCAGCCCCAGCATTTT

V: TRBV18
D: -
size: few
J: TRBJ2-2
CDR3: CASSPAETGELFF
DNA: TGTGCCAGCTCACCAGCGGAAACCGGGGAGCTGTTTTTT

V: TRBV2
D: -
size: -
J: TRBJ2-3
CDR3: CASRRNTQYF
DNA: TGTGCCAGCAGGCGAAATACGCAGTATTTT

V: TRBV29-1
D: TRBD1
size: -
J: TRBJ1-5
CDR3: CSVAGTGPGQPQHF
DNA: TGCAGCGTCGCCGGGACAGGGCCAGGTCAGCCCCAGCATTTT

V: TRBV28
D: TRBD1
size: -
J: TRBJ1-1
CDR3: CASRYRGTEAFF
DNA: TGTGCCAGCAGGTACAGGGGTACTGAAGCTTTCTTT

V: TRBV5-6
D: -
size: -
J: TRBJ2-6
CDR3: CASSAVGSSGANVLTF
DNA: TGTGCCAGCAGCGCAGTCGGGAGCTCTGGGGCCAACGTCCTGACTTTC

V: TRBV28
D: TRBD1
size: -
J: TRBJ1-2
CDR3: CASSSDRGGLYGYTF
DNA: TGTGCCAGCAGTTCGGACAGGGGAGGGTTGTATGGCTACACCTTC

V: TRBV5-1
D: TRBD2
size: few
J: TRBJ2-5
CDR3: CASSTGLAGVETQYF
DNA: TGCGCCAGCAGCACAGGACTAGCGGGAGTGGAGACCCAGTACTTC

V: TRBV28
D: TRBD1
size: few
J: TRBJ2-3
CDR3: CASSSGTGGKGTDTQYF
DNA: TGTGCCAGCAGTTCCGGGACAGGGGGAAAGGGCACAGATACGCAGTATTTT

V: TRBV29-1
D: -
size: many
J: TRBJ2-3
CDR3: CSALMDTQYF
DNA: TGCAGCGCCCTTATGGATACGCAGTATTTT

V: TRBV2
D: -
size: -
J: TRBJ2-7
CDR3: CAGRTDSYEQYF
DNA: TGTGCGGGGAGGACCGACTCCTACGAGCAGTACTTC

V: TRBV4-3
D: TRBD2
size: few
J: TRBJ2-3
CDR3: CASSPNEAGGGSVTQYF
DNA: TGCGCCAGCAGCCCCAATGAAGCGGGAGGTGGATCGGTTACGCAGTATTTT

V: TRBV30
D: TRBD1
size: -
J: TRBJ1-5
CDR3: CAWGTGGHQPQHF
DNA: TGTGCCTGGGGGACAGGGGGACATCAGCCCCAGCATTTT

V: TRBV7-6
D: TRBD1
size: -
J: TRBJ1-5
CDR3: CASSRSTGGNQPQHF
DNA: TGTGCCAGCAGCAGATCGACAGGGGGCAATCAGCCCCAGCATTTT

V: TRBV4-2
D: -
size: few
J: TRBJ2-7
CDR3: CASSQDRIYEQYF
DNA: TGTGCCAGCAGCCAAGACAGGATTTACGAGCAGTACTTC

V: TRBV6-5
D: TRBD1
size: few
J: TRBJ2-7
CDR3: CASNEGQGISYEQYF
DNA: TGTGCCAGCAACGAAGGACAGGGGATATCCTACGAGCAGTACTTC

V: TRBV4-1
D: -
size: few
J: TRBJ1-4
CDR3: CASSPGGTNEKLFF
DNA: TGCGCCAGCAGCCCCGGTGGTACTAATGAAAAACTGTTTTTT

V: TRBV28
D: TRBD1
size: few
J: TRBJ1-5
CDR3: CASRQGSNQPQHF
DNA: TGTGCCAGCAGACAGGGGAGCAATCAGCCCCAGCATTTT

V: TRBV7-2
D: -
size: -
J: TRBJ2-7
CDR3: CASSLARPASYEQYF
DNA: TGTGCCAGCAGCTTAGCGCGGCCAGCATCCTACGAGCAGTACTTC

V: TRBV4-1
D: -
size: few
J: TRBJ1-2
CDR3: CASSQVGRDKTYYGYTF
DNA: TGCGCCAGCAGCCAAGTTGGGAGGGACAAGACTTACTATGGCTACACCTTC

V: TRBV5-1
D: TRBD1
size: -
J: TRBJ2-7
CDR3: CASSLNGQGREQYF
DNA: TGCGCCAGCAGCTTGAACGGACAGGGGAGGGAGCAGTACTTC

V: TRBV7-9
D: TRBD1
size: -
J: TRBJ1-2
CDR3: CASSRLTGGVTYGYTF
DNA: TGTGCCAGCAGCAGACTGACAGGGGGCGTGACCTATGGCTACACCTTC

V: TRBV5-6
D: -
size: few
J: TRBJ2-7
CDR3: CASSSSTRSYEQYF
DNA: TGTGCCAGCAGCTCTTCAACCCGGTCCTACGAGCAGTACTTC

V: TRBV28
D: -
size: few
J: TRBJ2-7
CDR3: CASSLYTYEQYF
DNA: TGTGCCAGCAGCCTTTACACCTACGAGCAGTACTTC

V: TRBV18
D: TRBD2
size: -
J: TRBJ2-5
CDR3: CASSTGLSVETQYF
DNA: TGTGCCAGCTCAACGGGACTATCTGTGGAGACCCAGTACTTC

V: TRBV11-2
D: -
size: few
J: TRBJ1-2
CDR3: CASSLVGFRREVGYGYTF
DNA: TGTGCCAGCAGCTTAGTAGGATTCAGACGGGAGGTCGGCTATGGCTACACCTTC

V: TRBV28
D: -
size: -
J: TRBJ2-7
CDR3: CASISASSYEQYF
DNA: TGTGCCAGCATCTCCGCGAGCTCCTACGAGCAGTACTTC

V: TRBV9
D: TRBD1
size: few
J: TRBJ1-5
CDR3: CASSVRLGQGPVSF
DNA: TGTGCCAGCAGCGTGAGGTTGGGACAGGGGCCGGTAAGTTTT

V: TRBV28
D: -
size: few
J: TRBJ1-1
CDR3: CASGVMNTEAFF
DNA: TGTGCCAGCGGAGTGATGAACACTGAAGCTTTCTTT

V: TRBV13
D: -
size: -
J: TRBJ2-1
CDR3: CASSLWPRRSNEQFF
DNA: TGTGCCAGCAGCTTATGGCCCCGGCGGTCCAATGAGCAGTTCTTC